The 17 T cell receptor beta chains below were found in one sample sequenced in a study of cytomegalovirus exposure and HLA in healthy donors. The PCR employed 60 Vbeta primers together with 13 Jbeta primers. The method was immunoSEQ multiplex PCR; TCRdb's version includes in-frame clones alone and lacks a portion of them. This repertoire shows some 170,000 clones, roughly 72% found once; its top ten account for 0.95% to 1.1%. Sequencing input: PBMCs. The receptors stem from a woman aged 40 to 50 in good health and CMV-seronegative.

The V gene is TRBV27, the J gene TRBJ2-5, with 7 nucleotides matching TRBD2. CDR3 length: 15 amino acids. In germline, CDR1 is MNHEY, CDR2 SMNVEV (reference sequence). The junction had 5 bases not matched to a gene; V was cut back by 2 bases and J by 2 bases. CDR3 loop: CASSLVSRGQETQYF. In nucleotides, the CDR3 is TGTGCCAGCAGTTTAGTGTCGCGGGGGCAAGAGACCCAGTACTTC.

This clone was detected only once. The chain recombines TRBV27 with TRBJ2-1; D unclear. V was trimmed by 3 bases and J by 0 bases, leaving 9 bases between them. Germline lookup yields CDR1 MNHEY and CDR2 SMNVEV (reference sequence). The CDR3 has 15 amino acids. CDR3 region: CASSFGGSSYNEQFF. CDR3 coding DNA: TGTGCCAGCAGTTTTGGCGGCAGCTCCTACAATGAGCAGTTCTTC.

The rearrangement joins TRBV11-3 to TRBJ2-1; TRBD1 agrees at 11 bases. The J segment lost 3 bases and the V segment lost 0 bases, leaving 4 bases of the junction unmatched. CDR1 and CDR2 (germline): SGHNT, YENEEA. The CDR3 covers 17 residues. The CDR3 is CASSLDWGQGDYNEQFF. The CDR3 nucleotides read TGTGCCAGCAGCTTAGATTGGGGACAGGGGGACTACAATGAGCAGTTCTTC.

This clone was found a few times. The chain couples TRBV5-6 to TRBJ2-7, with 11 bases matching TRBD2. J lost 0 bases, V lost 4 bases, and 3 bases had no gene match. CDR1 and CDR2 from the germline V gene are SGHDT and YYEEEE. This CDR3 contains 15 residues. As DNA, the CDR3 is TGTGCCAGCAGCGTGGGACTAGCGGTCTCCTACGAGCAGTACTTC. The encoded protein is CASSVGLAVSYEQYF.

This clone was recorded a few times. V is TRBV21-1 and J is TRBJ1-2; TRBD1, as called in the table, went unchecked against the DNA. TRBV21-1 is a pseudogene locus. This CDR3 contains 12 residues. DNA for the CDR3: TGTGCCAGCAGCAGCAGGGGCCATGGCTACACCTTC. Protein: CASSSRGHGYTF.

CDR3 region: CASSRTGAGELFF. The CDR3 DNA sequence: TGTGCCAGCAGCCGGACAGGGGCGGGGGAGCTGTTTTTT. The rearrangement links TRBV5-8 to TRBJ2-2; 9 bases match TRBD1. CDR1 and CDR2 from the germline V gene are SGHTS and YDEGEE. The length of the CDR3 is 13 residues. V lost 4 bases, J lost 8 bases, and 3 bases stayed unmatched.

The chain employs TRBV6-5 and TRBJ1-1; maybe TRBD1 (6 bases). The CDR3 has 12 residues. CDR1 is MNHEY and CDR2 is SVGAGI in the germline V gene. The V and J ends lost 11 bases and 5 bases respectively, with 15 bases between them. CDR3 region: CAVSGGKTEAFF. CDR3 sequence (DNA): TGTGCCGTCTCTGGGGGCAAGACTGAAGCTTTCTTT.

The J gene is TRBJ1-2, the V gene TRBV6-5; D perhaps matches TRBD1 (5 bases). The CDR3 extends over 14 amino acids. In germline, CDR1 is MNHEY, CDR2 SVGAGI. Trimming cost V 0 bases and J 2 bases, with 7 bases left between them. The CDR3 is CASSYSQVNYGYTF. The CDR3 DNA sequence: TGTGCCAGCAGTTACTCACAGGTGAACTATGGCTACACCTTC.

The rearrangement joins TRBV27 to TRBJ2-5; 8 bases are a match to TRBD2. Trimming removed 4 bases from V and 5 bases from J; junction bases left unmatched: 9. Germline CDR1 is MNHEY and CDR2 is SMNVEV (reference sequence). CDR3 size: 15 residues. The CDR3 loop is CASSYGIAGSETQYF. The CDR3 DNA sequence: TGTGCCAGCAGTTACGGGATAGCGGGAAGCGAGACCCAGTACTTC.

This clone has just a few counts. The rearrangement uses TRBV7-9 and TRBJ1-2; D is unresolved. Looked up from germline, CDR1 is SEHNR and CDR2 is FQNEAQ (reference sequence). Deletions cut 2 bases from V and 8 bases from J, with 15 bases between. This CDR3 is built from 14 residues. CDR3 sequence reads: CASSLNHQGEGYTF. CDR3 DNA sequence: TGTGCCAGCAGCTTAAACCATCAAGGAGAAGGCTACACCTTC.

The chain employs TRBV30 and TRBJ2-7; D remains unclear. CDR3 length equals 11 residues. Germline CDR1 reads GTSNPN; CDR2 reads SVGIG (reference sequence). Trimming took 3 bases from V and 3 from J, leaving 6 bases between them. The CDR3 region has the DNA TGTGCCTGGAGATCCATCTACGAGCAGTACTTC. The encoded protein is CAWRSIYEQYF.

This clone occurred once. The chain couples TRBV9 to TRBJ1-3; 10 bases map to TRBD1. The CDR3 loop spans 17 amino acids. After removal of 0 bases from V and 3 bases from J, the junction contained 6 bases not matched to a gene. Germline V gives CDR1 SGDLS, CDR2 YYNGEE. The DNA of the CDR3 is TGTGCCAGCAGCGTAGGGGACAGGGGTAGGTTTGGAAACACCATATATTTT. Amino acid sequence: CASSVGDRGRFGNTIYF.

The V and J genes are TRBV5-1 and TRBJ1-1; D gene uncertain. The CDR3 has 15 residues. Germline-derived CDR1 and CDR2 are SGHRS and YFSETQ. V lost 4 bases to trimming and J lost 1 base, with 14 bases between them. DNA of the CDR3: TGCGCCAGCAGCCCTAACAGCTACCCGAACACTGAAGCTTTCTTT. This sequence encodes CASSPNSYPNTEAFF.

The CDR3 nucleotides read TGTGCCAGCAGCTTGGACCTTACTGGGGGAGGAGAGACCCAGTACTTC. Encoded protein: CASSLDLTGGGETQYF. This sequence joins TRBV5-4 and TRBJ2-5, with D tentatively TRBD2 (6 bases). The CDR3 runs 16 residues. Germline V gene data show CDR1 as SGHNT and CDR2 as YYREEE (reference sequence). Trimming pared 0 bases from V and 4 bases from J, leaving 16 bases between. Using reference TRBV5-4 and TRBJ2-5 for the parts outside the CDR3, the full variable domain is ETGVTQSPTHLIKTRGQQVTLRCSSQSGHNTVSWYQQALGQGPQFIFQYYREEENGRGNFPPRFSGLQFPNYSSELNVNALELDDSALYLCASSLDLTGGGETQYFGPGTRLLVL.

The chain links TRBV9 to TRBJ2-6, with TRBD1 identical over 7 bases. The CDR3 totals 19 residues. Unmatched junction bases numbered 11, after V lost 1 base and J lost 1 base. Germline V lookup: CDR1 SGDLS, CDR2 YYNGEE. Written as DNA, the CDR3 is TGTGCCAGCAGCGTAAGGAGACAGGGATTTAGTTCTGGGGCCAACGTCCTGACTTTC. Encoded protein: CASSVRRQGFSSGANVLTF.

This chain uses TRBV4-1 with TRBJ1-5; TRBD1 matches 9 bases. The length of the CDR3 is 17 residues. The V gene's germline CDR1 is MGHRA and CDR2 YSYEKL. With V trimmed by 1 base and J by 3 bases, 7 bases remained unmatched. The CDR3 sequence is CASSQAWTGVANQPQHF. The DNA for the CDR3 is TGCGCCAGCAGCCAAGCCTGGACAGGGGTCGCCAATCAGCCCCAGCATTTT.

The V call is TRBV5-1, the J call TRBJ1-2; 12 bases match TRBD1. The V segment lost 4 bases and the J segment 6 bases; nucleotides outside the gene matches: 4. The CDR3 has 14 amino acids. Looked up from germline, CDR1 is SGHRS and CDR2 is YFSETQ. The DNA of the CDR3 is TGCGCCAGCAGCGTCGGGACAGGGGGCCATGGCTACACCTTC. Amino acid sequence: CASSVGTGGHGYTF.